This entry features one T cell receptor beta chain sequence. Its target antigen remains unknown. Qualities for individual bases were not recorded, and no much larger clone is one base off. The sample's time point label is to be understood as: after dendritic cell vaccination, including at tumor progression/relapse. Selection of patients required sufficient residual fresh-frozen tumor tissue and over two years of available survival data. Molecular status otherwise varied across the glioblastoma patients, but none of them carried an isocitrate dehydrogenase mutation. PBMC were collected before vaccination, two weeks after the third vaccination, and at tumor progression when it occurred. The Qiagen DNeasy Blood extraction Kit was used for extraction of genomic DNA. This sample stems from a study of glioma-infiltrating T cells after dendritic cell vaccination (dated by TCRdb to the mid-2010s). Study-level background: A cohort of approximately 15 glioblastoma patients from Phase I and II dendritic cell vaccination trials was included, of whom 9 were newly diagnosed and 6 had recurrent disease. Between 2003 and 2012, patients were given autologous tumor lysate-pulsed dendritic cell vaccination. To make the vaccine, monocyte-derived dendritic cells were cultured for less than nine days with IL-4 and GM-CSF and then pulsed overnight with autologous tumor lysate. Each patient was given three intradermal dendritic cell vaccine injections, spaced two weeks apart, in the arm below the axilla. In glioblastoma patients vaccinated with dendritic cells, deep sequencing of TCR beta CDR3 regions served to measure the amount of tumor-infiltrating lymphocytes and to compare repertoires between tumor and blood. Survival after dendritic cell vaccination was correlated with TCR sequencing metrics, such as TIL content and the overlap between tumor and blood repertoires. Results the study describes overall, beyond this receptor: The cohort was small and heterogeneous, and full blood and tumor sets were available for few patients, with initial-recurrent tumor pairs available for even fewer patients. After dendritic cell vaccination, a higher estimated pretreatment TIL content predicted longer time to progression and overall survival. No direct relationship between TCR clonality and survival was found, suggesting that a diverse polyclonal response may matter. The three-group TCR overlap response model was characterized as speculative, and prospective validation of the model was stated to be required.

TCRB CDR3 regions were amplified from about 1.9 ug genomic DNA, or all available DNA if less, using the immunoSEQ assay. The multiplex PCR employed 60 forward primers targeting TCR V beta segments and 13 reverse primers targeting J beta segments. Synthetic control templates were spiked into each sample at limiting dilution to estimate reads per starting template. Sequencing produced 87 bp reads on the Illumina HiSeq System. For the original study's pipeline: PCR and sequencing errors were removed by a nearest neighbor algorithm that merged closely related sequences. TCR overlap was measured as the percentage of unique tumor TCR beta sequences that were also present in the peripheral blood of the same patient. Here the immuneACCESS table is served through TCRdb, limited to in-frame sequences with V and J called. Missing clones are a known gap in these copies; in checked studies unresolved V genes cover under half, and the rest lacks a known reason. For V, J and clone size, that table is used; D and trimming come from the DNA. The sample table holds some 46,000 clones, of which 75% to 90% were seen once. Of the sample, 5.3% falls within the top ten clones.

The CDR3 spans 17 residues, from the cysteine through the phenylalanine. Solely the CDR3 DNA is kept, with 51 bases framed from the first base. V and J are truncated by 4 bases and 3 bases respectively, leaving an intervening sequence of 18 bases. The germline V gene supplies CDR1 MRHNA and CDR2 SNTAGT. The sequencing used blood, collected after dendritic cell vaccination. This sequence was found in a human donor with glioblastoma. The chain links TRBV6-4 with TRBJ2-2; possibly the D gene is TRBD1, per 5 matching bases. Here is the DNA: TGTGCCAGCAGTGTGGGCCCAAGGATAGGGGACACCGGGGAGCTGTTTTTT. It encodes CASSVGPRIGDTGELFF.